This T cell receptor (beta chain) was recovered during a study of CD8 T cells in Susac syndrome. Germline-derived CDR1 and CDR2 are MNHNS and SASEGT. This CDR3 has 14 amino acids. V shed 6 bases, J shed 6 bases, and the junction held 9 bases outside the gene matches. Roughly 0.45 to 1 ug RNA was reverse transcribed with random hexamers. It was immunoSEQ multiplex PCR that amplified TCR beta CDR3 across 54 Vbeta and 13 Jbeta. TCRdb used MiXCR to reprocess the immunoSEQ multiplex PCR reads, holding one entry per CDR3 protein. The sample lists about 280,000 distinct CDR3 sequences; approximately 81% were seen once.

This chain connects TRBV6-1 to TRBJ1-2; TRBD1 matches 8 bases. Source material: CD8+ T cells from PBMCs. This TCR derives from a human donor with multiple sclerosis. The CDR3 is CASRDRDFPNGYTF. CDR3 in DNA: TGTGCCAGCAGGGACAGGGACTTCCCCAATGGCTACACCTTC.